These T cell receptor beta chains were read from a single sample in a study of T cell repertoires in aging, cancer and after chemotherapy. TCRdb redid the calling of the multiplex PCR reads with MiXCR, one entry per CDR3 protein. This table has approximately 3,000 distinct CDR3 sequences, approximately 24% appearing once. Sequenced material: blood. All receptors derive from a human donor with a solid tumor. CDR3s include the opening cysteine and the closing phenylalanine or tryptophan. The order of the fields is D gene, V gene, J gene, clone size, CDR3 protein, CDR3 DNA. A D gene is named only where the DNA matches it firmly. Some rows mark clone size as missing; the rest say once, few, many or name a class of expanded clone.

TRBD1	TRBV7-2	TRBJ2-7	.	CASRTGTGGFLGYEQYF	TGTGCCAGCAGAACCGGGACAGGGGGCTTTTTGGGCTACGAGCAGTACTTC
TRBD2	TRBV5-1	TRBJ2-5	few	CASAASGGARETQYF	TGCGCCAGCGCGGCTAGCGGGGGGGCAAGGGAGACCCAGTACTTC
TRBD1	TRBV5-8	TRBJ1-4	.	CASSLTGSGGEKLFF	TGTGCCAGCAGCTTAACCGGGTCAGGGGGTGAAAAACTGTTTTTT
TRBD2	TRBV13	TRBJ2-7	medium-sized	CASSLLAGGPSYEQYF	TGTGCCAGCAGCTTACTAGCGGGGGGGCCTAGCTACGAGCAGTACTTC
.	TRBV27	TRBJ2-6	medium-sized	CASSSGRFSGANVLTF	TGTGCCAGCAGTTCCGGGCGGTTCTCTGGGGCCAACGTCCTGACTTTC
.	TRBV11-2	TRBJ2-2	.	CASSQWGQNTGELFF	TGTGCCAGCAGCCAATGGGGACAGAACACCGGGGAGCTGTTTTTT
.	TRBV12-3/TRBV12-4	TRBJ1-2	medium-sized	CASSLVGAAGYTF	TGTGCCAGCAGTTTAGTGGGGGCGGCTGGCTACACCTTC
TRBD1	TRBV29-1	TRBJ1-1	large	CSTETGGRNTEAFF	TGCAGCACCGAGACAGGGGGTCGGAACACTGAAGCTTTCTTT
TRBD1	TRBV7-6	TRBJ2-1	few	CASSSGQGTYNEQFF	TGTGCCAGCAGCTCGGGACAGGGAACCTACAATGAGCAGTTCTTC
TRBD1	TRBV29-1	TRBJ1-5	.	CSAHPGQGSQPQHF	TGCAGCGCCCACCCGGGACAGGGTAGTCAGCCCCAGCATTTT
TRBD1	TRBV10-3	TRBJ2-3	few	CAIRGGTGSVDTQYF	TGTGCCATCAGGGGGGGGACAGGGAGTGTAGATACGCAGTATTTT
.	TRBV4-2	TRBJ2-7	.	CASSQAGGPGEQYF	TGTGCCAGCAGCCAAGCCGGGGGGCCTGGTGAGCAGTACTTC
TRBD2	TRBV6-2/TRBV6-3	TRBJ2-1	.	CASSFSLVLAGINEQFF	TGTGCCAGCAGTTTCTCCCTAGTACTAGCGGGAATCAATGAGCAGTTCTTC
.	TRBV7-6	TRBJ1-6	few	CASSPRQGANSPLHF	TGTGCCAGCAGCCCGCGGCAGGGAGCGAATTCACCCCTCCACTTT
TRBD1	TRBV5-6	TRBJ1-2	medium-sized	CASSPTGGGYGYTF	TGTGCCAGCAGCCCGACAGGGGGAGGCTATGGCTACACCTTC
.	TRBV19	TRBJ1-5	medium-sized	CASSWAYSRLQPQHF	TGTGCCAGTAGTTGGGCCTACAGTAGACTTCAGCCCCAGCATTTT
TRBD2	TRBV11-1	TRBJ2-1	medium-sized	CASSGRLAGAPWGEQFF	TGTGCCAGCAGCGGCAGACTAGCGGGGGCTCCTTGGGGGGAGCAGTTCTTC
TRBD2	TRBV7-2	TRBJ2-5	few	CASSFAGEETQYF	TGTGCCAGCAGCTTTGCGGGGGAGGAGACCCAGTACTTC
TRBD2	TRBV6-2/TRBV6-3	TRBJ2-3	.	CASSATSGGARDTQYF	TGTGCCAGCAGTGCGACTAGCGGGGGGGCCCGAGATACGCAGTATTTT
TRBD1	TRBV19	TRBJ1-1	medium-sized	CASSLGQEGGTEAFF	TGTGCCAGTAGTTTGGGACAGGAGGGGGGAACTGAAGCTTTCTTT
TRBD1	TRBV5-6	TRBJ1-6	few	CASSLGQGATYNSPLHF	TGTGCCAGCAGCTTGGGTCAGGGGGCGACCTATAATTCACCCCTCCACTTT
.	TRBV20-1	TRBJ1-1	few	CSAEEWRAGNTEAFF	TGCAGTGCTGAAGAGTGGAGGGCGGGGAACACTGAAGCTTTCTTT
.	TRBV7-9	TRBJ2-5	.	CASSSRALAQETQYF	TGTGCCAGCAGCTCCCGTGCACTGGCCCAAGAGACCCAGTACTTC
.	TRBV20-1	TRBJ1-3	medium-sized	CSARDYDSSGNTIYF	TGCAGTGCTAGAGATTACGACAGCTCTGGAAACACCATATATTTT
TRBD2	TRBV29-1	TRBJ2-1	.	CSVESLAGYNEQFF	TGCAGCGTTGAATCTCTAGCGGGGTACAATGAGCAGTTCTTC
TRBD1	TRBV7-6	TRBJ1-2	medium-sized	CASSSRDRGRQGDGYTF	TGTGCCAGCAGCTCACGGGACAGGGGGCGCCAAGGGGATGGCTACACCTTC
.	TRBV4-3	TRBJ1-2	few	CASSARWGSYGYTF	TGCGCCAGCTCGGCGCGCTGGGGTTCCTATGGCTACACCTTC
TRBD2	TRBV10-3	TRBJ2-7	.	CAISGSGGGRTHYEQYF	TGTGCCATCAGTGGCTCGGGGGGGGGGCGCACCCACTACGAGCAGTACTTC
.	TRBV6-5	TRBJ2-1	few	CASSDNSGSYNEQFF	TGTGCCAGCAGTGATAATAGCGGCTCCTACAATGAGCAGTTCTTC
TRBD2	TRBV20-1	TRBJ2-7	.	CSAMTSGGSYEQYF	TGCAGTGCCATGACTAGCGGGGGATCCTACGAGCAGTACTTC
TRBD1	TRBV20-1	TRBJ1-2	.	CSARDRGLRYGYTF	TGCAGTGCTAGGGACAGGGGGCTGAGGTATGGCTACACCTTC
.	TRBV5-4	TRBJ1-1	once	CASSLGVPRTEAFF	TGTGCCAGCAGCTTGGGGGTCCCACGGACTGAAGCTTTCTTT
.	TRBV7-2	TRBJ2-7	.	CASSLNFGGSYEQYF	TGTGCCAGCAGCTTAAATTTTGGGGGGTCCTACGAGCAGTACTTC
TRBD1	TRBV19	TRBJ2-2	.	CATSDRGGTEELFF	TGTGCCACCTCGGACAGGGGGGGGACCGAAGAGCTGTTTTTT
.	TRBV6-6	TRBJ2-5	medium-sized	CASSYSIGGETQYF	TGTGCCAGCAGTTACTCGATAGGGGGGGAGACCCAGTACTTC
TRBD1	TRBV5-8	TRBJ1-1	.	CASSRRGRGTEAFF	TGTGCCAGCAGCCGCAGGGGGCGCGGCACTGAAGCTTTCTTT
.	TRBV7-9	TRBJ1-6	few	CASSPRDIYSPLHF	TGTGCCAGCAGCCCCCGGGACATTTATTCACCCCTCCACTTT
.	TRBV6-4	TRBJ2-2	medium-sized	CASSQTGDNGELFF	TGTGCCAGCAGCCAGACGGGGGACAACGGGGAGCTGTTTTTT
TRBD2	TRBV20-1	TRBJ2-2	.	CSARGGLEIGELFF	TGCAGTGCTAGAGGGGGACTAGAAATCGGGGAGCTGTTTTTT
.	TRBV12-3/TRBV12-4	TRBJ1-1	few	CASTRGTEAFF	TGTGCCAGCACGAGGGGGACTGAAGCTTTCTTT
TRBD1	TRBV20-1	TRBJ1-5	.	CSALGQVNQPQHF	TGCAGTGCCTTAGGACAGGTCAATCAGCCCCAGCATTTT
.	TRBV19	TRBJ1-2	medium-sized	CASSIDRTRQAYGYTF	TGTGCCAGTAGTATAGATCGCACTCGGCAAGCCTATGGCTACACCTTC
TRBD1	TRBV6-5	TRBJ1-5	medium-sized	CASRRTGRNQPQHF	TGTGCCAGCAGGCGGACAGGTAGGAATCAGCCCCAGCATTTT
TRBD1	TRBV5-1	TRBJ1-2	.	CASKEQGARRDGYTF	TGCGCCAGCAAAGAGCAGGGGGCTCGTCGAGATGGCTACACCTTC
.	TRBV4-2	TRBJ2-2	.	CASSQAGGGSTGELFF	TGTGCCAGCAGCCAAGCCGGGGGCGGTAGCACCGGGGAGCTGTTTTTT
.	TRBV5-1	TRBJ2-5	.	CASSSNSQETQYF	TGCGCCAGCAGCTCTAACAGTCAAGAGACCCAGTACTTC
.	TRBV24-1	TRBJ1-5	medium-sized	CATSDHSNQPQHF	TGTGCCACCAGTGATCATAGCAATCAGCCCCAGCATTTT
TRBD2	TRBV12-3/TRBV12-4	TRBJ2-3	.	CAIRLAGERGDTQYF	TGTGCCATCAGACTAGCGGGGGAGCGGGGAGATACGCAGTATTTT